This TCR beta chain originates from a study of CD8 T cells in Susac syndrome. General study points: The authors acknowledged that their TCR sequencing and HLA analysis involved a relatively small number of individuals.

TEMRA cells underwent FACS enrichment and CD8+ and CD4+ T cells underwent negative isolation. In the case of this clonotype: No antigen is known for it.

The authors reverse transcribed roughly 0.5 to 1 ug RNA with random hexamers. By means of immunoSEQ multiplex PCR, TCR beta CDR3 spanning 54 Vbeta and 13 Jbeta underwent amplification. TCRdb reprocessed the immunoSEQ multiplex PCR reads via MiXCR and lists one record per CDR3 protein. The repertoire holds over 120,000 distinct CDR3 sequences, less than 95% seen once, with around 0.08% in the top ten. The source is a human donor in good health. Sequencing used CD4+ T cells from PBMCs.

The CDR3 sequence: CASSLEQISTDTQYF. In nucleotides, the CDR3 is TGTGCCAGCAGCTTAGAACAGATTAGCACAGATACGCAGTATTTT. V and J are TRBV11-2 and TRBJ2-3; no firm D call. The CDR3 sequence is 15 residues long. Per germline, CDR1 SGHAT and CDR2 FQNNGV. V was trimmed by 0 bases and J by 0 bases, leaving 7 bases between them.